This record looks at one T cell receptor beta chain sequence and its context. This entry comes from a study of response to subunit inactivated influenza vaccine. TCRdb ran MiXCR on the RT-PCR reads and lists one entry per CDR3 protein. The table has roughly 170,000 distinct CDR3 sequences, nearly 9.5% seen once; the top ten hold approximately 10%. The CDR3 has 15 amino acids. Germline trimming cut 3 bases from V and 5 bases from J; bases unmatched to any gene: 7. The germline CDR1 and CDR2 sequences are SEHNR and FQNEAQ (reference sequence). The chain joins TRBV7-9 to TRBJ1-2; TRBD1 agrees at 9 bases. The TCR originated in a man in his fifties who received an inactivated influenza vaccine. The sequencing used non-naive T cells sorted from PBMCs, collected on the day of vaccination. In nucleotides, the CDR3 is TGTGCCAGCAGCTTGGGACAGGGACAGTTATATGGCTACACCTTC. The encoded protein is CASSLGQGQLYGYTF.